The rows below give T cell receptor beta chains drawn from one sample of a study of neurological immune-mediated disorders. TCRdb reanalysed the 5' RACE reads using MiXCR and keeps one entry per CDR3 protein. Here the sample spans 28,000 or so distinct CDR3 sequences, roughly 20% being singletons. The sequencing sample was made of PBMCs. These receptors all stem from a woman between 55 and 75 years old in good health. CDR3s include the opening cysteine and the closing phenylalanine or tryptophan. The D gene is left open where the match is weak. Not all rows give a size; the values are once, few, many and, for expanded clones, a class.

cdr3_aa	cdr3_nt	j_call	clone_size	v_call	d_call
CASSPRQGPYEQYF	TGTGCCAGCAGCCCCCGACAGGGCCCCTACGAGCAGTACTTC	TRBJ2-7	many	TRBV9	TRBD1
CASSQTGGINQPQHF	TGTGCCAGCAGCCAGACAGGGGGCATAAATCAGCCCCAGCATTTT	TRBJ1-5	many	TRBV28	TRBD1
CASSRGTNTGELFF	TGTGCCAGCAGTCGGGGGACGAACACCGGGGAGCTGTTTTTT	TRBJ2-2	many	TRBV6-2/TRBV6-3	NA
CASSPGQGTEAFF	TGTGCCAGCAGTCCCGGACAGGGCACTGAAGCTTTCTTT	TRBJ1-1	many	TRBV6-5	TRBD1
CASSSFGQGNSPLHF	TGTGCCAGCAGCTCATTCGGACAGGGGAACTCACCCCTCCACTTT	TRBJ1-6	many	TRBV7-2	TRBD1
CSARGRVWDTEAFF	TGCAGTGCTAGGGGGAGGGTATGGGATACTGAAGCTTTCTTT	TRBJ1-1	many	TRBV20-1	NA
CASSTPIWRDSYEQYF	TGTGCCAGCAGTACCCCGATATGGCGGGACTCCTACGAGCAGTACTTC	TRBJ2-7	many	TRBV6-6	NA
CASSLEYNSYEQYF	TGTGCCAGCAGCTTGGAATACAACTCCTACGAGCAGTACTTC	TRBJ2-7	many	TRBV5-6	NA
CASSPRASGRAGTQYF	TGTGCCAGCAGCCCCAGGGCCAGCGGGAGAGCCGGTACGCAGTATTTT	TRBJ2-3	many	TRBV11-1	TRBD2
CSASMPGDYGYTF	TGCAGTGCTAGTATGCCAGGAGACTATGGCTACACCTTC	TRBJ1-2	many	TRBV20-1	NA
CASSLRGYSNQPQHF	TGCGCCAGCAGCTTGAGGGGGTATAGCAATCAGCCCCAGCATTTT	TRBJ1-5	many	TRBV5-1	NA
CSAPDQRYEQYF	TGCAGTGCTCCCGACCAACGCTACGAGCAGTACTTC	TRBJ2-7	many	TRBV20-1	NA
CAWRRGNTGELFF	TGTGCCTGGAGGAGAGGAAACACCGGGGAGCTGTTTTTT	TRBJ2-2	NA	TRBV30	NA
CASSTDPSGYNEQFF	TGTGCCAGCAGCACTGACCCTTCCGGCTACAATGAGCAGTTCTTC	TRBJ2-1	many	TRBV5-6	NA
CASSVRADSYEQYF	TGCGCCAGCAGCGTCCGCGCGGATTCCTACGAGCAGTACTTC	TRBJ2-7	many	TRBV5-1	NA
CASSYSGAGSSGANVLTF	TGTGCCAGCAGTTACTCGGGCGCAGGGAGCTCTGGGGCCAACGTCCTGACTTTC	TRBJ2-6	many	TRBV6-2/TRBV6-3	NA
CASRIQWATEAFF	TGTGCCAGCAGAATTCAGTGGGCCACTGAAGCTTTCTTT	TRBJ1-1	NA	TRBV6-5	NA
CASSQDLAIGISYNEQFF	TGCGCCAGCAGCCAAGATTTAGCTATTGGCATATCCTACAATGAGCAGTTCTTC	TRBJ2-1	many	TRBV4-3	NA
CASSPRGAYEQYF	TGCGCCAGCAGTCCGAGGGGCGCCTACGAGCAGTACTTC	TRBJ2-7	many	TRBV5-1	NA
CASSLSLNYEQYF	TGTGCCAGCAGTTTATCTCTAAACTACGAGCAGTACTTC	TRBJ2-7	NA	TRBV27	NA
CASSLATNSYEQYF	TGTGCCAGCAGCTTAGCTACTAACTCCTACGAGCAGTACTTC	TRBJ2-7	many	TRBV7-8	NA
CSARDFLAGGIETQYF	TGCAGTGCTAGAGATTTTCTAGCGGGGGGGATAGAGACCCAGTACTTC	TRBJ2-5	many	TRBV20-1	TRBD2
CASSQEFKRDTGELFF	TGTGCCAGCAGCCAAGAATTTAAGAGGGACACCGGGGAGCTGTTTTTT	TRBJ2-2	NA	TRBV4-2	NA
CSAPRFSGSSDTQYF	TGCAGTGCTCCACGTTTTAGCGGGAGTTCGGATACGCAGTATTTT	TRBJ2-3	many	TRBV20-1	TRBD2
CASSSLGGVNIQYF	TGTGCCAGCTCCTCTTTAGGGGGCGTAAACATTCAGTACTTC	TRBJ2-4	many	TRBV28	TRBD1
CASSYLTVTYEQYF	TGTGCCAGCAGTTACCTGACTGTTACCTACGAGCAGTACTTC	TRBJ2-7	many	TRBV6-2/TRBV6-3	NA
CASTIQIEQFF	TGTGCCAGCACCATTCAAATTGAGCAGTTCTTC	TRBJ2-1	NA	TRBV7-2	NA
CASSLGGLLRDSSYEQYF	TGTGCCAGCAGCTTAGGCGGGTTGTTGCGGGATTCCTCCTACGAGCAGTACTTC	TRBJ2-7	NA	TRBV7-9	NA
CASSYLRTANSPLHF	TGTGCCAGCAGTTACCTGAGGACAGCTAATTCACCCCTCCACTTT	TRBJ1-6	many	TRBV6-5	NA
CASRSDRVLDGYTF	TGCGCCAGCAGGTCTGACAGGGTTCTCGATGGCTACACCTTC	TRBJ1-2	NA	TRBV5-1	TRBD1
CASSPRGRGSEQFF	TGCGCCAGCAGCCCTCGCGGGAGGGGGAGTGAGCAGTTCTTC	TRBJ2-1	many	TRBV4-3	TRBD2
CASRYYRGGKGTEAFF	TGTGCCAGCAGATACTACCGGGGGGGCAAGGGCACTGAAGCTTTCTTT	TRBJ1-1	few	TRBV7-9	NA
CASNLLREETQYF	TGTGCCAGCAATTTACTTAGGGAAGAGACCCAGTACTTC	TRBJ2-5	NA	TRBV2	NA
CASSSYRGTNTQYF	TGTGCCAGCAGTTCGTACAGGGGCACAAATACGCAGTATTTT	TRBJ2-3	few	TRBV7-2	TRBD1
CASSLEQRETQYF	TGTGCCAGCAGCTTAGAACAACGGGAGACCCAGTACTTC	TRBJ2-5	many	TRBV7-3	NA
CASSLAVTYEQYF	TGTGCCAGCAGCTTAGCGGTAACCTACGAGCAGTACTTC	TRBJ2-7	many	TRBV7-8	NA
CASSPEGHYEQYF	TGTGCCAGCTCCCCCGAGGGTCACTACGAGCAGTACTTC	TRBJ2-7	NA	TRBV18	NA
CASSFPTTELNQPQHF	TGTGCCAGCAGTTTCCCAACGACGGAACTCAATCAGCCCCAGCATTTT	TRBJ1-5	many	TRBV28	NA
CASSLPWGATDSPLHF	TGTGCCAGCAGTCTCCCCTGGGGGGCGACAGATTCACCCCTCCACTTT	TRBJ1-6	many	TRBV28	NA
CASSSKRLAGVTDTQYF	TGCGCCAGCAGCTCGAAGAGACTAGCGGGAGTTACAGATACGCAGTATTTT	TRBJ2-3	many	TRBV5-1	TRBD2
CASSPNTATNEKLFF	TGCGCCAGCAGCCCAAACACAGCAACTAATGAAAAACTGTTTTTT	TRBJ1-4	many	TRBV5-1	NA
CSAPAARMGETQYF	TGCAGTGCTCCGGCGGCCCGTATGGGAGAGACCCAGTACTTC	TRBJ2-5	many	TRBV20-1	NA